The rows below give T cell receptor beta chains drawn from one sample of a study of Graves' ophthalmopathy and Graves' hyperthyroidism. One entry per CDR3 protein results from TCRdb running MiXCR on the multiplex PCR reads. The table has around 1,000,000 distinct CDR3 sequences, roughly two fifths seen once. The sample taken for sequencing was peripheral blood or thyroid tissue (not recorded which). These receptors came from an adult man with Graves' hyperthyroidism. Both conserved end residues are part of each CDR3. D genes are given only for firm matches. Expanded clones get a size class; other rows say once, few or many, or leave the size out.

V gene: TRBV10-3
clone size: -
D gene: TRBD2
J gene: TRBJ2-3
CDR3 protein: CAIGFRLAGRADTQYF
CDR3 DNA: TGTGCCATCGGTTTTCGGCTAGCGGGAAGGGCAGATACGCAGTATTTT

V gene: TRBV29-1
clone size: many
D gene: TRBD1
J gene: TRBJ1-2
CDR3 protein: CSVWGQTGVYGYTF
CDR3 DNA: TGCAGCGTTTGGGGTCAGACAGGGGTATATGGCTACACCTTC

V gene: TRBV2
clone size: -
D gene: TRBD1
J gene: TRBJ2-7
CDR3 protein: CASRIWTGGYEQYF
CDR3 DNA: TGTGCCAGCAGGATTTGGACAGGGGGCTACGAGCAGTACTTC

V gene: TRBV7-9
clone size: many
D gene: TRBD1
J gene: TRBJ1-1
CDR3 protein: CASSLGQGVNTEAFF
CDR3 DNA: TGTGCCAGCAGCTTAGGGCAGGGGGTTAACACTGAAGCTTTCTTT

V gene: TRBV9
clone size: -
D gene: TRBD2
J gene: TRBJ2-5
CDR3 protein: CASSVVGGTSGEEQYF
CDR3 DNA: TGTGCCAGCAGCGTAGTAGGGGGGACTAGCGGAGAGGAGCAGTACTTC

V gene: TRBV5-1
clone size: few
D gene: TRBD1
J gene: TRBJ2-2
CDR3 protein: CASSLASDRGESELFF
CDR3 DNA: TGCGCCAGCAGCTTGGCTTCGGACAGGGGGGAGTCGGAGCTGTTTTTT

V gene: TRBV5-4
clone size: once
D gene: -
J gene: TRBJ1-4
CDR3 protein: CASSLDGRVYEKLFF
CDR3 DNA: TGTGCCAGCAGCTTGGACGGCAGGGTTTATGAAAAACTGTTTTTT

V gene: TRBV7-9
clone size: -
D gene: -
J gene: TRBJ1-4
CDR3 protein: CASSLDGSPTNEKLFF
CDR3 DNA: TGTGCCAGCAGCTTAGACGGCTCACCAACTAATGAAAAACTGTTTTTT

V gene: TRBV11-2
clone size: -
D gene: TRBD2
J gene: TRBJ2-5
CDR3 protein: CASSPGGGGQKETQYF
CDR3 DNA: TGTGCCAGCAGCCCGGGCGGGGGGGGACAAAAAGAGACCCAGTACTTC

V gene: TRBV10-1
clone size: -
D gene: -
J gene: TRBJ1-2
CDR3 protein: CASLSSGDGYTF
CDR3 DNA: TGCGCCAGCCTCTCCTCAGGGGATGGCTACACCTTC

V gene: TRBV15
clone size: -
D gene: TRBD2
J gene: TRBJ2-4
CDR3 protein: CATSRDRAGGKNIQYF
CDR3 DNA: TGTGCCACCAGCAGAGATAGGGCGGGGGGCAAAAACATTCAGTACTTC

V gene: TRBV29-1
clone size: few
D gene: -
J gene: TRBJ2-3
CDR3 protein: CSVDGVGDTQYF
CDR3 DNA: TGCAGCGTTGACGGCGTGGGGGATACGCAGTATTTT

V gene: TRBV10-3
clone size: -
D gene: TRBD2
J gene: TRBJ2-2
CDR3 protein: CASTSSAGESGELFF
CDR3 DNA: TGTGCCAGCACCTCGAGCGCGGGAGAATCCGGGGAGCTGTTTTTT

V gene: TRBV10-2
clone size: once
D gene: -
J gene: TRBJ2-7
CDR3 protein: CASSEADQGYEQYF
CDR3 DNA: TGCGCCAGCAGTGAGGCCGATCAGGGTTACGAGCAGTACTTC

V gene: TRBV29-1
clone size: -
D gene: TRBD2
J gene: TRBJ2-5
CDR3 protein: CSVRLAGTLETQYF
CDR3 DNA: TGTAGCGTCAGACTAGCCGGGACCCTAGAGACCCAGTACTTC

V gene: TRBV11-2
clone size: many
D gene: -
J gene: TRBJ2-5
CDR3 protein: CASGHPGHRQETQYF
CDR3 DNA: TGTGCCAGCGGACACCCGGGACACCGCCAAGAGACCCAGTACTTC

V gene: TRBV4-1
clone size: -
D gene: -
J gene: TRBJ2-2
CDR3 protein: CASSQLRGASLTGELFF
CDR3 DNA: TGCGCCAGCAGCCAACTACGGGGAGCCTCACTTACCGGGGAGCTGTTTTTT

V gene: TRBV10-3
clone size: many
D gene: TRBD1
J gene: TRBJ1-2
CDR3 protein: CAISPGQGWDGYTF
CDR3 DNA: TGTGCCATCAGTCCGGGACAGGGCTGGGATGGCTACACCTTC

V gene: TRBV10-3
clone size: -
D gene: -
J gene: TRBJ2-2
CDR3 protein: CAISESIGADTGELFF
CDR3 DNA: TGTGCCATCAGTGAGTCGATCGGGGCAGACACCGGGGAGCTGTTTTTT

V gene: TRBV11-2
clone size: -
D gene: TRBD1
J gene: TRBJ1-6
CDR3 protein: CASSTRQGSNLHF
CDR3 DNA: TGTGCCAGCAGCACAAGACAGGGGTCGAACCTCCACTTT

V gene: TRBV29-1
clone size: -
D gene: -
J gene: TRBJ1-5
CDR3 protein: CRVNQPQHF
CDR3 DNA: TGCAGGGTCAATCAGCCCCAGCATTTT

V gene: TRBV28
clone size: -
D gene: -
J gene: TRBJ2-7
CDR3 protein: CASIGQHRYEQYF
CDR3 DNA: TGTGCCAGCATAGGGCAACATCGCTACGAGCAGTACTTC

V gene: TRBV6-1
clone size: -
D gene: -
J gene: TRBJ1-6
CDR3 protein: CASIQSGRNNSPLHF
CDR3 DNA: TGTGCCAGCATACAGTCCGGCAGGAATAATTCACCCCTCCACTTT

V gene: TRBV5-8
clone size: many
D gene: TRBD1
J gene: TRBJ1-2
CDR3 protein: CASSSRDREIYGYTF
CDR3 DNA: TGTGCCAGCAGCTCCCGGGACAGGGAGATCTATGGCTACACCTTC

V gene: TRBV7-2
clone size: -
D gene: -
J gene: TRBJ2-5
CDR3 protein: CASSPTLADQETQYF
CDR3 DNA: TGTGCCAGCAGCCCCACCCTAGCAGACCAAGAGACCCAGTACTTC

V gene: TRBV28
clone size: -
D gene: -
J gene: TRBJ1-2
CDR3 protein: CASRIKHGYTF
CDR3 DNA: TGTGCCAGCAGGATAAAGCATGGCTACACCTTC

V gene: TRBV20-1
clone size: -
D gene: TRBD1
J gene: TRBJ1-1
CDR3 protein: CSAGTGVNTEAFF
CDR3 DNA: TGCAGTGCTGGGACAGGCGTGAACACTGAAGCTTTCTTT

V gene: TRBV20-1
clone size: few
D gene: TRBD1
J gene: TRBJ2-6
CDR3 protein: CSARKTGASGANVLTF
CDR3 DNA: TGCAGTGCTAGAAAGACAGGGGCGTCTGGGGCCAACGTCCTGACTTTC

V gene: TRBV25-1
clone size: -
D gene: TRBD2
J gene: TRBJ2-2
CDR3 protein: CASSAVAGGGTGELFF
CDR3 DNA: TGTGCCAGCAGTGCTGTAGCGGGAGGAGGAACCGGGGAGCTGTTTTTT

V gene: TRBV7-9
clone size: -
D gene: -
J gene: TRBJ2-2
CDR3 protein: CASSPSFGNGELFF
CDR3 DNA: TGTGCCAGCAGTCCCTCGTTCGGCAACGGGGAGCTGTTTTTT

V gene: TRBV7-2
clone size: -
D gene: -
J gene: TRBJ1-5
CDR3 protein: CASSLSWDGGNQSQHF
CDR3 DNA: TGCGCCAGCAGCCTATCTTGGGACGGAGGAAATCAGTCCCAGCATTTT

V gene: TRBV2
clone size: many
D gene: TRBD2
J gene: TRBJ2-7
CDR3 protein: CASSDSVQRGRYEQYF
CDR3 DNA: TGTGCCAGCAGTGATAGTGTCCAGCGGGGCCGATACGAGCAGTACTTC

V gene: TRBV7-9
clone size: many
D gene: -
J gene: TRBJ1-1
CDR3 protein: CALHRDQGTEAFF
CDR3 DNA: TGTGCCCTGCACCGGGACCAGGGCACTGAAGCTTTCTTT

V gene: TRBV9
clone size: -
D gene: -
J gene: TRBJ2-7
CDR3 protein: CASSQVPGESEQYF
CDR3 DNA: TGTGCCAGCAGCCAAGTGCCAGGGGAGAGCGAGCAGTACTTC

V gene: TRBV14
clone size: -
D gene: TRBD1
J gene: TRBJ2-7
CDR3 protein: CASSRETGVLNEQYF
CDR3 DNA: TGTGCCAGCAGCCGCGAGACAGGGGTTCTAAACGAGCAGTACTTC

V gene: TRBV27
clone size: -
D gene: -
J gene: TRBJ1-6
CDR3 protein: CAISQSYNSPLHF
CDR3 DNA: TGTGCCATCAGCCAGTCCTATAATTCACCCCTCCACTTT

V gene: TRBV29-1
clone size: few
D gene: -
J gene: TRBJ2-5
CDR3 protein: CSVEGLTSQETQYF
CDR3 DNA: TGCAGCGTTGAAGGGTTGACTAGCCAAGAGACCCAGTACTTC

V gene: TRBV4-1
clone size: -
D gene: -
J gene: TRBJ1-5
CDR3 protein: CASSYHHSNQPQHF
CDR3 DNA: TGCGCCAGCAGTTATCACCATAGCAATCAGCCCCAGCATTTT

V gene: TRBV5-1
clone size: -
D gene: -
J gene: TRBJ1-2
CDR3 protein: CASSIWGVDGGYTF
CDR3 DNA: TGCGCCAGCAGCATATGGGGCGTGGATGGCGGCTACACCTTC

V gene: TRBV9
clone size: -
D gene: -
J gene: TRBJ1-5
CDR3 protein: CASSGSGDQPQHF
CDR3 DNA: TGTGCCAGCAGCGGCTCCGGGGATCAGCCCCAGCATTTT